Shown below are 28 T cell receptor beta chains from a single sample sequenced in a study of blood T cell repertoires in COVID-19. Sequencing used immunoSEQ multiplex PCR; TCRdb keeps in-frame clones, though not all of them. The sample holds 85,000 to 130,000 clones; about two thirds are singletons and the top ten take about 1%. The sequenced material came from peripheral blood. All receptors come from a human donor with acute or convalescent COVID-19. The donor label of this sample is uncertain.

The chain employs TRBV24-1 and TRBJ1-1; D ambiguous. Trimming took off 3 bases at V and 5 bases at J, with 12 bases between the two ends. The length of the CDR3 is 14 residues. Germline V lookup: CDR1 KGHDR, CDR2 SFDVKD. In nucleotides, the CDR3 is TGTGCCACCAGTGATCCGGGGTCTGAGACTGAAGCTTTCTTT. Protein product: CATSDPGSETEAFF.

The chain couples TRBV14 to TRBJ2-7; 7 positions match TRBD2. CDR1 and CDR2 (germline): SGHDN, FVKESK. CDR3 length: 14 residues. V was pared by 1 base and J by 2 bases, with 2 bases of the junction left unmatched. The CDR3: CASSQVGGAYEQYF. CDR3 in DNA: TGTGCCAGCAGCCAAGTGGGGGGGGCCTACGAGCAGTACTTC. The full variable domain, in which reference TRBV14 and TRBJ2-7 provide the parts outside the CDR3, is EAGVTQFPSHSVIEKGQTVTLRCDPISGHDNLYWYRRVMGKEIKFLLHFVKESKQDESGMPNNRFLAERTGGTYSTLKVQPAELEDSGVYFCASSQVGGAYEQYFGPGTRLTVT.

This clone was seen only once. The rearrangement uses TRBV6-6 and TRBJ2-4; D not resolved. The V gene lost 2 bases and the J gene lost 0 bases, with 5 bases spanning the gap. The germline CDR1 and CDR2 sequences are MNHNY and SVGAGI (reference sequence). The CDR3 is made up of 14 amino acids. The chain's CDR3 is CASSYAVAKNIQYF. The CDR3 DNA reads TGTGCCAGCAGTTACGCGGTAGCCAAAAACATTCAGTACTTC.

CDR3 coding DNA: TGCGCCAGCAGCTTTTTTACAGGCGAGAACACTGAAGCTTTCTTT. Amino acid sequence: CASSFFTGENTEAFF. The V and J genes are TRBV5-1 and TRBJ1-1; the D gene is possibly TRBD1 (5 bases). The germline V and J ends were trimmed by 2 bases and 1 base, with 12 bases remaining between them. There are 15 residues in the CDR3. Germline lookup yields CDR1 SGHRS and CDR2 YFSETQ.

This chain links TRBV4-1 with TRBJ1-4; TRBD1 matches 8 bases. The CDR3 sequence is 17 residues long. Germline trimming cut 1 base from V and 0 bases from J; bases unmatched to any gene: 4. Germline CDR1 MGHRA, CDR2 YSYEKL. In DNA, the CDR3 is TGCGCCAGCAGCCAAGGAGGGGACAGGACAACTAATGAAAAACTGTTTTTT. Residues: CASSQGGDRTTNEKLFF.

The CDR3 DNA sequence: TGCGCCAGCAGCAAGGGGACTAGCACAGATACGCAGTATTTT. This encodes CASSKGTSTDTQYF. The V gene is TRBV5-1, the J gene TRBJ2-3, with a tentative D call TRBD2 (6 bases). The ends were cut back, 4 bases at V and 0 bases at J, with 9 bases in the middle. Germline CDR1 SGHRS, CDR2 YFSETQ. The CDR3 sequence is 14 residues long.

Note on this clone: As the CDR3 is not closed by the conserved phenylalanine or tryptophan, this likely results from a read error. The DNA is omitted, as the CDR3 cannot be located on it reliably, and the CDR3 follows TCRdb's listing. V gene TRBV27 combines with J gene TRBJ2-3; the table's D call, TRBD1, was not checked against the DNA. Germline V gives CDR1 MNHEY, CDR2 SMNVEV (reference sequence). Counting both end residues, the CDR3 totals 9 amino acids. CDR3 loop: CASREQGLG.

V usage is TRBV29-1 and J usage is TRBJ1-2, with 7 nucleotides matching TRBD1. The CDR3 covers 11 residues. V was pared by 6 bases and J by 4 bases, with 2 bases of the junction left unmatched. Looked up from germline, CDR1 is SQVTM and CDR2 is ANQGSEA. The CDR3 coding sequence is TGCAGCGTGACAGGGTCCTATGGCTACACCTTC. Translated: CSVTGSYGYTF.

The genes are TRBV28 and TRBJ1-1, with D perhaps TRBD1 (5 bases). This CDR3 comprises 16 residues. With 4 bases removed from V and 3 bases from J, the gap between germline ends came to 18 bases. CDR1 and CDR2 (germline): MDHEN, SYDVKM. DNA for the CDR3: TGTGCCAGCAGTTCCGGGATCGGGGGTGGTGACACTGAAGCTTTCTTT. Its protein product is CASSSGIGGGDTEAFF.

There are many counts of this clone. The V and J genes are TRBV7-9 and TRBJ2-2; 13 positions match TRBD2. Per the germline V gene, CDR1 is SEHNR and CDR2 is FQNEAQ (reference sequence). After removal of 6 bases from V and 8 bases from J, the junction contained 12 bases not matched to a gene. This CDR3 is 17 amino acids long. CDR3 in DNA: TGTGCCAGCAGTTCCGGGACTAGCGGGGTCCTCAGGGGGGAGCTGTTTTTT. Its protein product is CASSSGTSGVLRGELFF.

This clone has only a few counts. The chain combines TRBV24-1 with TRBJ2-2, with D possibly being TRBD2 (5 bases). The CDR3 extends over 15 amino acids. Trimming pared 1 base from V and 6 bases from J, leaving 11 bases between. Germline loops: CDR1 KGHDR, CDR2 SFDVKD. As DNA, the CDR3 is TGTGCCACCAGTGATTTAAGGATGGACTCCGGGGAGCTGTTTTTT. Translation gives CATSDLRMDSGELFF.

The sample holds many counts of this clone. V and J are TRBV6-1 and TRBJ1-1; maybe TRBD1 (5 bases). Germline V gene lookup returns CDR1 MNHNS and CDR2 SASEGT. The length of the CDR3 is 16 residues. V was trimmed by 2 bases and J by 3 bases, leaving 16 bases between them. CDR3 sequence: CASSEKGLHLDTEAFF. CDR3 DNA: TGTGCCAGCAGTGAAAAGGGGTTACACCTCGACACTGAAGCTTTCTTT.

This chain uses TRBV5-1 with TRBJ1-4; 7 bases match TRBD1. Germline V gene sequence: CDR1 SGHRS, CDR2 YFSETQ. This CDR3 has 15 amino acids. After removal of 4 bases from V and 0 bases from J, the junction contained 3 bases not matched to a gene. The CDR3 loop reads CASSPGTATNEKLFF. The CDR3 DNA is TGCGCCAGCAGCCCGGGGACAGCAACTAATGAAAAACTGTTTTTT.

The chain joins TRBV14 to TRBJ2-7, with TRBD1 matching 8 bases. This CDR3 region has 14 residues. The germline V gene has CDR1 SGHDN and CDR2 FVKESK. With 3 bases clipped from V and 5 bases from J, the junction kept 6 bases outside the gene matches. CDR3 sequence (DNA): TGTGCCAGCAGCCAGGGCGGGACAGGCCACGAGCAGTACTTC. Translated: CASSQGGTGHEQYF.

This clone was detected only a few times. The CDR3 coding sequence is TGTGCCAGCAGCTCGTACAGGGGGCTTTCTAACTATGGCTACACCTTC. Its protein product is CASSSYRGLSNYGYTF. The V gene is TRBV11-2, the J gene TRBJ1-2; 9 bases map to TRBD1. CDR1 is SGHAT, CDR2 FQNNGV, per germline. This CDR3 comprises 16 residues. Trimming removed 4 bases from V and 0 bases from J; junction bases left unmatched: 6.

There are a few counts of this clone. The gene calls are TRBV6-1 and TRBJ1-4; 8 bases map to TRBD1. Trimming cost V 2 bases and J 2 bases; bases outside gene matches: 7. Germline lookup yields CDR1 MNHNS and CDR2 SASEGT. The length of the CDR3 is 17 residues. The CDR3 loop reads CASSERAGGITNEKLFF. The CDR3 bases are TGTGCCAGCAGTGAAAGGGCAGGGGGCATCACTAATGAAAAACTGTTTTTT.

The chain employs TRBV27 and TRBJ1-1; tentative D call: TRBD1 (5 bases). Germline lookup yields CDR1 MNHEY and CDR2 SMNVEV (reference sequence). The CDR3 spans 14 residues. With 4 bases removed from V and 5 bases from J, the gap between germline ends came to 14 bases. For the CDR3, the DNA is TGTGCCAGCAGTTCACACCTGGGGGGTACTGAAGCTTTCTTT. As protein: CASSSHLGGTEAFF.

The chain is built from TRBV9 and TRBJ1-5; the D is unclear. V was pared by 2 bases and J by 4 bases, with 13 bases between. CDR3 length equals 15 residues. Per germline, CDR1 SGDLS and CDR2 YYNGEE. The CDR3: CASSVGGRGNQPQHF. DNA of the CDR3: TGTGCCAGCAGCGTGGGAGGGCGCGGGAATCAGCCCCAGCATTTT.

This clone turned up a few times. This sequence joins TRBV29-1 and TRBJ1-2; D gene unclear. CDR1 is SQVTM and CDR2 is ANQGSEA in the germline V gene. There are 12 residues in the CDR3. The germline V and J ends were trimmed by 4 bases and 2 bases, with 8 bases remaining between them. CDR3 in amino acids: CSVGGTNYGYTF. In nucleotides, the CDR3 is TGCAGCGTTGGAGGAACAAACTATGGCTACACCTTC. Looking up the rest from reference TRBV29-1 and TRBJ1-2 gives the full variable domain: SAVISQKPSRDICQRGTSLTIQCQVDSQVTMMFWYRQQPGQSLTLIATANQGSEATYESGFVIDKFPISRPNLTFSTLTVSNMSPEDSSIYLCSVGGTNYGYTFGSGTRLTVV.

Turning to this clone: The sample contains more than one DNA sequence encoding this CDR3. The chain joins TRBV6-5 to TRBJ1-3; D is perhaps TRBD1 (6 bases). The CDR3 is 15 residues long. Trimming removed 2 bases at V and 4 bases at J, with 12 bases between. The germline gives CDR1 MNHEY, CDR2 SVGAGI. CDR3 sequence reads: CASSYGGSSGNTIYF. For the CDR3, the DNA is TGTGCCAGCAGTTACGGGGGCAGCAGCGGAAACACCATATATTTT.

The rearrangement links TRBV2 to TRBJ2-3; D is perhaps TRBD2 (5 bases). CDR1 and CDR2 from the germline V gene are SNHLY and FYNNEI. CDR3 length: 13 amino acids. V lost 4 bases and J 1 base, leaving 6 bases between the germline ends. The CDR3 region is CASSVGGTDTQYF. The CDR3 DNA is TGTGCCAGCAGTGTCGGGGGCACAGATACGCAGTATTTT.

This clone was seen once. The genes are TRBV18 and TRBJ1-1; TRBD1 matches 10 bases. The CDR3 totals 14 residues. V was pared by 3 bases and J by 5 bases, with 3 bases of the junction left unmatched. Per the germline V gene, CDR1 is KGHSH and CDR2 is LQKENI. CDR3 protein: CASSPGQGGTEAFF. CDR3 nucleotides: TGTGCCAGCTCACCCGGACAGGGGGGAACTGAAGCTTTCTTT.

This sequence joins TRBV7-9 and TRBJ2-4, with TRBD1 identical over 9 bases. The CDR3 spans 14 residues. With V trimmed by 2 bases and J by 7 bases, 3 bases remained unmatched. CDR1 and CDR2 from the germline V gene are SEHNR and FQNEAQ (reference sequence). CDR3 coding DNA: TGTGCCAGCAGCTTAACCGACAGGGGGAACATTCAGTACTTC. As protein: CASSLTDRGNIQYF.

The chain joins TRBV4-1 to TRBJ2-1; 9 nucleotides align to TRBD2. CDR3 size: 13 residues. The trim removed 6 bases at V and 6 bases at J, leaving 3 bases unmatched. From germline, CDR1 is MGHRA and CDR2 YSYEKL. CDR3 DNA sequence: TGCGCCAGCAGGAGCGGGGGGTCCAATGAGCAGTTCTTC. Residues: CASRSGGSNEQFF.

Details on this clone: No DNA is shown, since the ends of the CDR3 on it are uncertain; the CDR3 is the one TCRdb lists. J is TRBJ2-5 and V is TRBV12-5; TRBD2 reflects the table's D call only, with no check against the DNA. Termini included, the CDR3 measures 13 amino acids. Germline V gives CDR1 LGHNT, CDR2 FRNRAP. The CDR3 protein is CASGLGTGETQYF.

The rearrangement joins TRBV29-1 to TRBJ2-2; 7 nucleotides line up with TRBD1. V gave up 3 bases and J gave up 1 base; unmatched junction bases: 2. CDR1 SQVTM and CDR2 ANQGSEA come from the germline V gene. The CDR3 spans 14 residues. This CDR3 is CSVDRGLNTGELFF. CDR3 nucleotides: TGCAGCGTTGATAGGGGGCTGAACACCGGGGAGCTGTTTTTT.

The count of this clone is one. The genes are TRBV5-6 and TRBJ1-3; D is unclear. Trimming pared 4 bases from V and 4 bases from J, leaving 12 bases between. This CDR3 spans 14 amino acids. Germline lookup yields CDR1 SGHDT and CDR2 YYEEEE. The CDR3 nucleotides read TGTGCCAGCAGCCCTTCTACGGGGGGAAACACCATATATTTT. Its translation: CASSPSTGGNTIYF.

The chain uses TRBV10-2 and TRBJ1-1, with TRBD1 as a possible D gene (6 bases). The germline V and J ends were trimmed by 3 bases and 4 bases, with 9 bases remaining between them. CDR1 WSHSY and CDR2 SAAADI come from the germline V gene. The CDR3 has 13 residues. CDR3 bases: TGCGCCAGCAGTGACAGGGGATTCACTGAAGCTTTCTTT. It is translated as CASSDRGFTEAFF.